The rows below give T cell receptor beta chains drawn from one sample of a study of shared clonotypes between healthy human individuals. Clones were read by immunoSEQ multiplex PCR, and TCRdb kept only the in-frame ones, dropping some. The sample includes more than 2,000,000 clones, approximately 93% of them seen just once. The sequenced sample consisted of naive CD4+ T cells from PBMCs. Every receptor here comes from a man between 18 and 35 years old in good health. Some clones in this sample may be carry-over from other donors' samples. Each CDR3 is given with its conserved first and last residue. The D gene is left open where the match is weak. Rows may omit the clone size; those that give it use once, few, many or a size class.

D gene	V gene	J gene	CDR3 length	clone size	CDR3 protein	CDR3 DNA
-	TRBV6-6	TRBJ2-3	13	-	CASGSDGTDTQYF	TGTGCCAGCGGGTCGGACGGCACAGATACGCAGTATTTT
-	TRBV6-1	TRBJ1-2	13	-	CASSYSELYGYTF	TGTGCCAGCAGTTATTCTGAGCTCTATGGCTACACCTTC
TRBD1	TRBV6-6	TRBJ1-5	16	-	CASRRQGDMRVQPQHF	TGTGCCAGCAGAAGGCAGGGGGATATGCGGGTTCAGCCCCAGCATTTT
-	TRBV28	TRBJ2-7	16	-	CASESAPGALSYEQYF	TGTGCCAGCGAGTCGGCGCCAGGGGCCCTCTCCTACGAGCAGTACTTC
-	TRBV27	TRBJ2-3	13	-	CASSPRPAFSQYF	TGTGCCAGCAGCCCCAGACCCGCTTTTAGCCAGTATTTT
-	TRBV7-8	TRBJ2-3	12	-	CASSQERGTQYF	TGTGCCAGCAGCCAAGAACGGGGGACGCAGTATTTT
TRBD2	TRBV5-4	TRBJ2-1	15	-	CASSLPGLAHNEQFF	TGTGCCAGCAGCTTACCGGGACTAGCCCACAATGAGCAGTTCTTC
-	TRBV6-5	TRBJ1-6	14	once	CASSYRIYNSPLHF	TGTGCCAGCAGTTACAGGATCTATAATTCACCCCTCCACTTT
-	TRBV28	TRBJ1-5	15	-	CANQTWPHSNQPQHF	TGTGCCAACCAGACGTGGCCCCATAGCAATCAGCCCCAGCATTTT
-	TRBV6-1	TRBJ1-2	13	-	CASSESGRIGYTF	TGTGCCAGCAGTGAATCAGGGCGCATTGGCTACACCTTC
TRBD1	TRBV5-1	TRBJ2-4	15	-	CASSFLQGTKNIQYF	TGCGCCAGCAGCTTCCTACAGGGGACCAAAAACATTCAGTACTTC
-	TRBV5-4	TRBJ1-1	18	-	CASSLAASPGRRNTEAFF	TGTGCCAGCAGCTTGGCCGCGTCTCCAGGCAGGAGGAACACTGAAGCTTTCTTT
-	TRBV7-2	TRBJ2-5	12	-	CASRRVTETQYF	TGTGCCAGCAGAAGGGTTACGGAGACCCAGTACTTC
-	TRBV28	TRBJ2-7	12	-	CATQGRPYEQYF	TGTGCCACACAGGGGAGGCCCTACGAGCAGTACTTC
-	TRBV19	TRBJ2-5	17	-	CASSIVLGSGFGETQYF	TGTGCCAGTAGTATCGTTCTGGGGTCAGGGTTCGGAGAGACCCAGTACTTC
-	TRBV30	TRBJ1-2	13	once	CAWSVSGAIGYTF	TGTGCCTGGAGTGTATCGGGGGCGATTGGCTACACCTTC
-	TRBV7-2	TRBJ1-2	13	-	CASSLTRDYGYTF	TGTGCCAGCAGCCTGACAAGGGACTATGGCTACACCTTC
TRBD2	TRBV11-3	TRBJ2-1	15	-	CASSISGRGVNEQFF	TGTGCCAGCAGCATTAGCGGGAGGGGAGTCAATGAGCAGTTCTTC
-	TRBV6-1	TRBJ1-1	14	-	CASKRTAGPTEAFF	TGTGCCAGCAAACGAACCGCAGGGCCAACTGAAGCTTTCTTT
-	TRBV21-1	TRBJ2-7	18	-	CASSKISSSGRYRHEQYF	TGTGCCAGCAGCAAGATTTCATCTAGCGGGAGATATCGGCACGAGCAGTACTTC
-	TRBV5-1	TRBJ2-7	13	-	CASSLDGPGQNYF	TGCGCCAGCAGCTTGGATGGGCCGGGACAAAATTACTTC
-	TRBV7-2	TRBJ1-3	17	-	CASSLYPPPSSGNTIYF	TGTGCCAGCAGCTTATACCCACCGCCGAGCTCTGGAAACACCATATATTTT
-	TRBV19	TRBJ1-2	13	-	CASSIRENYGYTF	TGTGCCAGTAGTATCCGGGAAAACTATGGCTACACCTTC
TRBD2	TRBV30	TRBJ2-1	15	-	CAWSVLAGVLGEQFF	TGTGCCTGGAGTGTGCTAGCGGGAGTACTGGGGGAGCAGTTCTTC
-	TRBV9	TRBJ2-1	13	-	CASSQGLYNEQFF	TGTGCCAGCAGCCAGGGACTTTACAATGAGCAGTTCTTC
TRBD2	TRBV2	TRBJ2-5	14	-	CASREGLGRETQYF	TGTGCCAGCAGGGAAGGACTAGGACGGGAGACCCAGTACTTC
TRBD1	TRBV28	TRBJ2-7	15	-	CASSVGGTGIDEQYF	TGTGCCAGCAGTGTCGGCGGGACAGGGATTGACGAGCAGTACTTC
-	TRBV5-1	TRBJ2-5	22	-	CASSLSPIVFRVLTWRQETQYF	TGCGCCAGCAGCTTGTCGCCCATCGTGTTCCGCGTGCTAACATGGAGACAAGAGACCCAGTACTTC
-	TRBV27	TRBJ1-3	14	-	CASSRLSSGNTIYF	TGTGCCAGCAGCCGACTAAGCTCTGGAAACACCATATATTTT
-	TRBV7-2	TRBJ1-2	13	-	CASSLMADYGYTF	TGTGCCAGCAGCTTAATGGCGGACTATGGCTACACCTTC
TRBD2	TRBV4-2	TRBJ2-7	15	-	CASSQGGTSAYEQYF	TGTGCCAGCAGCCAGGGGGGGACTAGCGCCTACGAGCAGTACTTC
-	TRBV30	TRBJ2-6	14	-	CAWKNPSGANVLTF	TGTGCCTGGAAGAACCCCTCTGGGGCCAACGTCCTGACTTTC
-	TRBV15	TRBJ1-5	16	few	CATSRDSQNSNQPQHF	TGTGCCACCAGCAGAGATAGCCAGAATAGCAATCAGCCCCAGCATTTT
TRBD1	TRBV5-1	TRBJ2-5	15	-	CASKGQGALQETQYF	TGCGCCAGCAAAGGACAGGGGGCGTTACAAGAGACCCAGTACTTC
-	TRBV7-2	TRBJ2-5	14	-	CASSPYSRGETQYF	TGTGCCAGCAGCCCATATTCCCGGGGGGAGACCCAGTACTTC
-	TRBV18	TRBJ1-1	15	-	CASSPPEAPGTEAFF	TGTGCCAGCTCACCACCGGAGGCTCCCGGCACTGAAGCTTTCTTT
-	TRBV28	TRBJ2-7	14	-	CASSGGASLGEQYF	TGTGCCAGCAGTGGGGGGGCCTCGCTGGGCGAGCAGTACTTC
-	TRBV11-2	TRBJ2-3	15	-	CASSFLASETDTQYF	TGTGCCAGCAGCTTCTTAGCGTCCGAGACAGATACGCAGTATTTT
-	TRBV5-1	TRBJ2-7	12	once	CASAGGSNEQYF	TGCGCCAGCGCCGGTGGGAGTAACGAGCAGTACTTC
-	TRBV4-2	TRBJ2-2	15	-	CASSQDIRSARELFF	TGTGCCAGCAGCCAAGATATCAGGTCGGCCAGGGAGCTGTTTTTT
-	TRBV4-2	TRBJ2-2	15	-	CASSQVLANTGELFF	TGTGCCAGCAGCCAAGTACTAGCGAACACCGGGGAGCTGTTTTTT
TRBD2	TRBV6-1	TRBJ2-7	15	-	CASSSTSRPPYEQYF	TGTGCCAGCAGTTCGACTAGCCGTCCCCCTTACGAGCAGTACTTC
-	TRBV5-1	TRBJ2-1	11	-	CASSLSNEQFF	TGCGCCAGCAGCCTGTCCAATGAGCAGTTCTTC
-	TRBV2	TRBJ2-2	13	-	CASSETLSGELFF	TGTGCCAGCAGTGAAACGCTATCCGGGGAGCTGTTTTTT
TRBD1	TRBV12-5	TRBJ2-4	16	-	CASGSKRTGQGDIQYF	TGTGCTAGTGGTTCCAAGCGGACAGGCCAAGGTGACATTCAGTACTTC
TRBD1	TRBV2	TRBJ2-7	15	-	CASSFPGQGLYEQYF	TGTGCCAGCAGCTTCCCGGGACAGGGTTTGTACGAGCAGTACTTC
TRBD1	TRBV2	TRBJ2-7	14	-	CASRRDRPVYEQYF	TGTGCCAGCAGAAGGGACAGACCTGTCTACGAGCAGTACTTC
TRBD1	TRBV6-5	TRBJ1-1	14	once	CASREGQQNTEAFF	TGTGCCAGCCGAGAGGGACAGCAGAACACTGAAGCTTTCTTT
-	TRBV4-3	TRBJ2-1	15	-	CASRMGQSSYNEQFF	TGCGCCAGCAGAATGGGCCAGAGCTCCTACAATGAGCAGTTCTTC
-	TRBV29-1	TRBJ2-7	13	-	CSVGGTGNYEQYF	TGCAGCGTCGGGGGTACAGGGAACTACGAGCAGTACTTC
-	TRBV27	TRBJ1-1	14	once	CASRRRYRITEAFF	TGTGCCAGCAGGCGCCGATACAGGATCACTGAAGCTTTCTTT
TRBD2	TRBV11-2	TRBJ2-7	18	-	CASSLAPKGLASGYEQYF	TGTGCCAGCAGCTTAGCACCCAAGGGACTAGCGAGTGGCTACGAGCAGTACTTC
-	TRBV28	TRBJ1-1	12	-	CASSGPGTEAFF	TGTGCCAGCAGTGGACCAGGGACTGAAGCTTTCTTT
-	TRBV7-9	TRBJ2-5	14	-	CASSLGLSLETQYF	TGTGCCAGCAGCTTAGGCCTCTCTTTGGAGACCCAGTACTTC
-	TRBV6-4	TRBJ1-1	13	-	CASTQTVGTEAFF	TGTGCCAGCACTCAGACAGTTGGGACTGAAGCTTTCTTT
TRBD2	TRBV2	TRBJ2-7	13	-	CASRGRGGDEQYF	TGTGCCAGCAGAGGCCGGGGGGGGGACGAGCAGTACTTC
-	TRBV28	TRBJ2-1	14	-	CASSPTVYYNEQFF	TGTGCCAGCAGTCCGACAGTTTACTACAATGAGCAGTTCTTC
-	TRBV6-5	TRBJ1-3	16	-	CASSSGGIRPGNTIYF	TGTGCCAGCAGTTCGGGCGGGATAAGGCCTGGAAACACCATATATTTT
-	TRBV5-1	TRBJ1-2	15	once	CASSLAPGVNYGYTF	TGCGCCAGCAGCTTGGCTCCTGGGGTTAACTATGGCTACACCTTC
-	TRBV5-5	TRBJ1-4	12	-	CASSLVGGKLFF	TGTGCCAGCAGCTTGGTGGGGGGAAAACTGTTTTTT